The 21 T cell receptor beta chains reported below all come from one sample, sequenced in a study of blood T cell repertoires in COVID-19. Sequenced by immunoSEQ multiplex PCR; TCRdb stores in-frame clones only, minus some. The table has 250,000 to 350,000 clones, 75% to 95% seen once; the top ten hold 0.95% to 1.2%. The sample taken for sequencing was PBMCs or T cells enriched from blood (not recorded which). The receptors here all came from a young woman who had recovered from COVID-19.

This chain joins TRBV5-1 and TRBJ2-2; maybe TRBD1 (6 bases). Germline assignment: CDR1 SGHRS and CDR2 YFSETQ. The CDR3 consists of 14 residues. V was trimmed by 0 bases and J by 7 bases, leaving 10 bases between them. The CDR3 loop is CASSLDRENGELFF. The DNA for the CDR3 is TGCGCCAGCAGCTTGGACAGGGAGAACGGGGAGCTGTTTTTT. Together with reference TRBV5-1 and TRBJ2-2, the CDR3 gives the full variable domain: KAGVTQTPRYLIKTRGQQVTLSCSPISGHRSVSWYQQTPGQGLQFLFEYFSETQRNKGNFPGRFSGRQFSNSRSEMNVSTLELGDSALYLCASSLDRENGELFFGEGSRLTVL.

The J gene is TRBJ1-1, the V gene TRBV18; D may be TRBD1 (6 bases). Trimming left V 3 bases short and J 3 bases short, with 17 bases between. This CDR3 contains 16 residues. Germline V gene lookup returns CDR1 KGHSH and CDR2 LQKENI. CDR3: CASSPLQGKEDTEAFF. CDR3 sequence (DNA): TGTGCCAGCTCACCGCTACAGGGAAAGGAAGACACTGAAGCTTTCTTT. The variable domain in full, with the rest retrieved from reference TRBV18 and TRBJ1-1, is NAGVMQNPRHLVRRRGQEARLRCSPMKGHSHVYWYRQLPEEGLKFMVYLQKENIIDESGMPKERFSAEFPKEGPSILRIQQVVRGDSAAYFCASSPLQGKEDTEAFFGQGTRLTVV.

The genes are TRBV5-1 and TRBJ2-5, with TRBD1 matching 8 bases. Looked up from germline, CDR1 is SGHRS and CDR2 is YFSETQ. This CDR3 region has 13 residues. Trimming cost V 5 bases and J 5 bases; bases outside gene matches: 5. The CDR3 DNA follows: TGCGCCAGCAGGGACAGGGAAGTCGAGACCCAGTACTTC. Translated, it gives CASRDREVETQYF.

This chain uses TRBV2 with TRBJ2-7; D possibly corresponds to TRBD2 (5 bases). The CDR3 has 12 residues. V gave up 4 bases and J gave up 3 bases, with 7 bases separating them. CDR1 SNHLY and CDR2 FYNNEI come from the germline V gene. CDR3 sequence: CASSAGLYEQYF. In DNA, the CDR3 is TGTGCCAGCAGTGCTGGACTCTACGAGCAGTACTTC. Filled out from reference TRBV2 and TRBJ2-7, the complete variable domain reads EPEVTQTPSHQVTQMGQEVILRCVPISNHLYFYWYRQILGQKVEFLVSFYNNEISEKSEIFDDQFSVERPDGSNFTLKIRSTKLEDSAMYFCASSAGLYEQYFGPGTRLTVT.

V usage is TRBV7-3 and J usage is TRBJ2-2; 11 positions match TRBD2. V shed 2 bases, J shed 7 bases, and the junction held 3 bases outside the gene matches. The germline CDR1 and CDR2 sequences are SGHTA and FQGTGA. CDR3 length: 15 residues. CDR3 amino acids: CASSLLAGGVGELFF. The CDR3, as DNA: TGTGCCAGCAGCTTACTAGCGGGAGGCGTCGGGGAGCTGTTTTTT.

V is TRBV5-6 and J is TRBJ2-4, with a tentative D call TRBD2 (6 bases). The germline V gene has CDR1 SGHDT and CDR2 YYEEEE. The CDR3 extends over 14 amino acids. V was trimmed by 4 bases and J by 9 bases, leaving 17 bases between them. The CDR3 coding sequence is TGTGCCAGCAGCGCCGGGAGCCCAAGTCCCATTCAGTACTTC. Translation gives CASSAGSPSPIQYF.

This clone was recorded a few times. The CDR3 spells CASSRTSAGTNTGELFF. CDR3 DNA sequence: TGCGCCAGCAGCCGAACGTCCGCGGGGACGAACACCGGGGAGCTGTTTTTT. This chain uses TRBV5-1 with TRBJ2-2, with D possibly being TRBD2 (6 bases). The ends were cut back, 4 bases at V and 0 bases at J, with 16 bases in the middle. This CDR3 region has 17 residues. Germline V CDR1 and CDR2: SGHRS, YFSETQ.

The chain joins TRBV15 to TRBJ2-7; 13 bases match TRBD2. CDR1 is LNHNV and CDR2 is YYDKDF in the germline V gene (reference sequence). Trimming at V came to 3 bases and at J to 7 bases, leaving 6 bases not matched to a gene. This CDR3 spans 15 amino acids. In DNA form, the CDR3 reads TGTGCCACCAGCAGCCGACTAGCGGGAGGAGGGGAGCAGTACTTC. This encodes CATSSRLAGGGEQYF.

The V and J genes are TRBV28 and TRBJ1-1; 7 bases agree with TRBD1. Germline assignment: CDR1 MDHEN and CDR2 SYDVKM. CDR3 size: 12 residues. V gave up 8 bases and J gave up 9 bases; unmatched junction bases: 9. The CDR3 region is CASLGQMGKAFF. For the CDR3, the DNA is TGTGCCAGCCTGGGACAGATGGGGAAAGCTTTCTTT.

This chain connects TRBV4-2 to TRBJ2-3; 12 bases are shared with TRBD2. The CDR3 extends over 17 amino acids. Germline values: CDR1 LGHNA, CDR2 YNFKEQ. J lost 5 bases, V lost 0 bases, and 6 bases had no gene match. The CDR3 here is CASSQDQLAGGLDTQYF. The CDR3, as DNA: TGTGCCAGCAGCCAAGATCAACTAGCGGGAGGTCTAGATACGCAGTATTTT.

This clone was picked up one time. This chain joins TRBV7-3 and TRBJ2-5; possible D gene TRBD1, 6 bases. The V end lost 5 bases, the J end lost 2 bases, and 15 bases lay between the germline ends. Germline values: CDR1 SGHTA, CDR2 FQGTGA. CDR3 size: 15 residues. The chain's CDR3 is CASSVNPDSQETQYF. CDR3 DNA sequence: TGTGCCAGCAGCGTAAATCCGGACAGTCAAGAGACCCAGTACTTC.

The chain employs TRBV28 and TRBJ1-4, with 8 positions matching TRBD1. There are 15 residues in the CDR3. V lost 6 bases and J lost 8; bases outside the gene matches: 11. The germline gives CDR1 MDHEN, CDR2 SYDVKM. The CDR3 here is CASRNAGGNDEKLFF. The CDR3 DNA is TGTGCCAGCAGAAATGCAGGGGGCAACGACGAAAAACTGTTTTTT.

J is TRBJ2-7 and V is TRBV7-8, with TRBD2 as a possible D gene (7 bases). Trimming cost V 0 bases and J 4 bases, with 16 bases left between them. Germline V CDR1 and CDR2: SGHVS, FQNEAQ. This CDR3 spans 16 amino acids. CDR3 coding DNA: TGTGCCAGCAGCTTAGCAGGGACGAGGGGGGGGTACGAGCAGTACTTC. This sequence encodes CASSLAGTRGGYEQYF.

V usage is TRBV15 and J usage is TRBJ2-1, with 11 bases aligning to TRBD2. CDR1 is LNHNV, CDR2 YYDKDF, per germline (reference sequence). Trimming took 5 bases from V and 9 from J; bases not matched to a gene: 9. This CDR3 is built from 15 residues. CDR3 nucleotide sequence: TGTGCCACCAGCGGACTGCCTAGCGGGAGGTTTGAGCAGTTCTTC. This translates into CATSGLPSGRFEQFF. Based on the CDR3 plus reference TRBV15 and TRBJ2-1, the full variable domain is DAMVIQNPRYQVTQFGKPVTLSCSQTLNHNVMYWYQQKSSQAPKLLFHYYDKDFNNEADTPDNFQSRRPNTSFCFLDIRSPGLGDTAMYLCATSGLPSGRFEQFFGPGTRLTVL.

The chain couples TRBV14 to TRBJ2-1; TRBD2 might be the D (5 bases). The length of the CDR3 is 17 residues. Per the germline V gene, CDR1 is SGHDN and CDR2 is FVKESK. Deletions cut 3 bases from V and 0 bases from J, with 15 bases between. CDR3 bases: TGTGCCAGCAGCCAGGGCAGCGGTCTCCGCTCCTACAATGAGCAGTTCTTC. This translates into CASSQGSGLRSYNEQFF. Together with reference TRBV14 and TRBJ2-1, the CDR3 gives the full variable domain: EAGVTQFPSHSVIEKGQTVTLRCDPISGHDNLYWYRRVMGKEIKFLLHFVKESKQDESGMPNNRFLAERTGGTYSTLKVQPAELEDSGVYFCASSQGSGLRSYNEQFFGPGTRLTVL.

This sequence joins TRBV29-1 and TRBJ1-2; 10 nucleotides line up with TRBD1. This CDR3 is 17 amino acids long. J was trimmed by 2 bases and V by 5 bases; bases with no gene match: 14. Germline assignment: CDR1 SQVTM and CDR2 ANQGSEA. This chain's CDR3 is CSVYPPPGQGTNYGYTF. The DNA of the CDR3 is TGCAGCGTTTATCCTCCGCCGGGACAGGGGACAAACTATGGCTACACCTTC. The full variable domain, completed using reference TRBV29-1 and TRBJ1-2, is SAVISQKPSRDICQRGTSLTIQCQVDSQVTMMFWYRQQPGQSLTLIATANQGSEATYESGFVIDKFPISRPNLTFSTLTVSNMSPEDSSIYLCSVYPPPGQGTNYGYTFGSGTRLTVV.

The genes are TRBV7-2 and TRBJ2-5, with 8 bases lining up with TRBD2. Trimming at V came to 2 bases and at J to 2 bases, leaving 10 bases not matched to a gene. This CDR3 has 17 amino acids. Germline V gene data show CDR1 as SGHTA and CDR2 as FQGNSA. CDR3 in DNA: TGTGCCAGCAGCTTAAGGTCGGCGGGAGGAGTACAAGAGACCCAGTACTTC. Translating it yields CASSLRSAGGVQETQYF.

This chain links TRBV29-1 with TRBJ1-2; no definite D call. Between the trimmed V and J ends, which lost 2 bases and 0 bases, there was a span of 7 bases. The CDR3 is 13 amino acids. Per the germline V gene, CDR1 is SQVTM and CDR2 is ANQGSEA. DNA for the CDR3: TGCAGCGTTGAACTAGATGCTAACTATGGCTACACCTTC. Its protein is CSVELDANYGYTF.

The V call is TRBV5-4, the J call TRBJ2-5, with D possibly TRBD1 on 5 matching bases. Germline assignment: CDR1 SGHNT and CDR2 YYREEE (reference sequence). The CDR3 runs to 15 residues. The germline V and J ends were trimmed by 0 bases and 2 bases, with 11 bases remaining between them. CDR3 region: CASSLGGANQETQYF. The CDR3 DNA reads TGTGCCAGCAGCTTGGGGGGCGCGAATCAAGAGACCCAGTACTTC.

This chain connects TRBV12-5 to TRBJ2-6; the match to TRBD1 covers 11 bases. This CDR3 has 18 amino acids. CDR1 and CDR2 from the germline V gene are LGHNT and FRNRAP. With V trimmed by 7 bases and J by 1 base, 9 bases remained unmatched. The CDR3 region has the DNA TGTGCTAGTGTCTCCCCCCGGGACAGGGGGTCTGGGGCCAACGTCCTGACTTTC. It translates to CASVSPRDRGSGANVLTF.

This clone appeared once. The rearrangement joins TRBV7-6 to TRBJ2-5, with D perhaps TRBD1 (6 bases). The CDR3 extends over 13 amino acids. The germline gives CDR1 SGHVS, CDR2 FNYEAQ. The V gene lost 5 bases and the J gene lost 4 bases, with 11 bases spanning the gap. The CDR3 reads CASSLQGRETQYF. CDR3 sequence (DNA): TGTGCCAGCAGCCTACAGGGTCGAGAGACCCAGTACTTC. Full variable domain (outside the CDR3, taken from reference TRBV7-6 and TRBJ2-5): GAGVSQSPRYKVTKRGQDVALRCDPISGHVSLYWYRQALGQGPEFLTYFNYEAQQDKSGLPNDRFSAERPEGSISTLTIQRTEQRDSAMYRCASSLQGRETQYFGPGTRLLVL.